Following are 25 T cell receptor beta chains from one sample sequenced in a study of blood T cell repertoires in COVID-19. TCRdb's table, derived via immunoSEQ multiplex PCR, lists solely in-frame clones and lacks some. The sample consists of some 100,000 clones, approximately 92% of them appearing once. Specimen: peripheral blood. All receptors come from an older woman with active COVID-19.

V gene TRBV5-1 combines with J gene TRBJ2-1; TRBD1 aligns across 10 bases. This CDR3 is built from 15 residues. CDR1 is SGHRS and CDR2 is YFSETQ in the germline V gene. Unmatched junction bases numbered 10, after V lost 7 bases and J lost 6 bases. CDR3 region: CASFAPGQGINEQFF. The CDR3 coding sequence is TGCGCCAGCTTTGCCCCGGGACAGGGGATCAATGAGCAGTTCTTC.

The chain joins TRBV7-9 to TRBJ1-2; possible D gene TRBD1, 6 bases. V dropped 7 bases and J dropped 1 base, with 16 bases sitting between them. From germline, CDR1 is SEHNR and CDR2 FQNEAQ (reference sequence). CDR3 size: 15 residues. The CDR3: CASTYARGYNYGYTF. As DNA, the CDR3 is TGTGCCAGCACCTATGCGAGGGGGTATAACTATGGCTACACCTTC.

This clone was recorded a few times. The genes are TRBV7-9 and TRBJ1-3; 8 bases are a match to TRBD1. CDR3 length equals 18 residues. V shed 5 bases and J 0 bases; nucleotides not matched to a gene: 12. CDR1 SEHNR and CDR2 FQNEAQ come from the germline V gene (reference sequence). The CDR3 nucleotides read TGTGCCAGCAGCAGCGCCGGGACAGGTTGGGGCTCTGGAAACACCATATATTTT. As protein: CASSSAGTGWGSGNTIYF.

Note on this clone: The junction and the germline gene differ at one end; a read error may be behind it. The rearrangement uses TRBV13 and TRBJ1-1; a weak D match, TRBD1 (5 bases). The CDR3 is 12 amino acids. Germline loops: CDR1 PRHDT, CDR2 FYEKMQ (reference sequence). The CDR3 DNA follows: TGTGCCAGCAGCTTAGGCCCCAGGGTATGGCAATTT. This encodes CASSLGPRVWQF.

The chain has TRBV6-2 or TRBV6-3 and TRBJ2-7, with 8 positions matching TRBD1. V shed 2 bases, J shed 0 bases, and the junction held 3 bases outside the gene matches. CDR1 and CDR2 from the germline V gene are MNHEY and SVGEGT. The CDR3 is 15 residues long. For the CDR3, the DNA is TGTGCCAGCAGTTACCGACAGGGGAACTCCTACGAGCAGTACTTC. Residues: CASSYRQGNSYEQYF.

This rearrangement joins TRBV7-3 to TRBJ1-1; perhaps TRBD1 as D (6 bases). CDR1 SGHTA and CDR2 FQGTGA come from the germline V gene. The V and J ends lost 1 base and 0 bases respectively, with 15 bases between them. This CDR3 has 17 amino acids. CDR3 coding DNA: TGTGCCAGCAGCTTAAACCCAGGGGTTTCCATGAACACTGAAGCTTTCTTT. Residues: CASSLNPGVSMNTEAFF.

The V gene is TRBV14, the J gene TRBJ1-1; D is undetermined. Germline CDR1 reads SGHDN; CDR2 reads FVKESK. CDR3 length equals 15 residues. Trimming cost V 0 bases and J 4 bases, with 12 bases left between them. The CDR3 coding sequence is TGTGCCAGCAGCCAAGATCTTGGAGTTTTCACTGAAGCTTTCTTT. This gives the protein CASSQDLGVFTEAFF.

CDR3 sequence: CASSQAGTRGYNEQFF. The CDR3 nucleotides are TGTGCCAGCAGCCAAGCCGGGACTAGGGGGTACAATGAGCAGTTCTTC. The chain joins TRBV3-1 (or the pseudogene TRBV3-2) to TRBJ2-1, with 8 bases identical to TRBD2. CDR3 length: 16 residues. CDR1 and CDR2 (germline): LGHDT, YNNKEL (reference sequence). Losses at the gene ends were 1 base for V and 4 bases for J; bases not matched to a gene: 6.

DNA of the CDR3: TGTGTCCTGGAGACGGGAATAGGCTATGGCTACACCTTC. Translated: CVLETGIGYGYTF. The V and J genes are TRBV30 and TRBJ1-2; D is ambiguous. Germline V gives CDR1 GTSNPN, CDR2 SVGIG (reference sequence). This CDR3 region has 13 residues.

This chain joins TRBV7-9 and TRBJ2-1; TRBD1 is a possible D gene (6 bases). Germline CDR1 SEHNR, CDR2 FQNEAQ (reference sequence). Trimming left V 8 bases short and J 2 bases short, with 13 bases between. The CDR3 contains 14 residues. In DNA, the CDR3 is TGTGCCAGCGGGGACAAGCCCCCCTACAATGAGCAGTTCTTC. Encoded protein: CASGDKPPYNEQFF.

The rearrangement uses TRBV7-8 and TRBJ2-3; D unclear. This CDR3 spans 14 amino acids. V dropped 2 bases and J dropped 0 bases, with 6 bases sitting between them. Germline V lookup: CDR1 SGHVS, CDR2 FQNEAQ. CDR3 protein: CASSLQTSTDTQYF. DNA of the CDR3: TGTGCCAGCAGCTTACAGACTAGCACAGATACGCAGTATTTT.

The V gene is TRBV5-1, the J gene TRBJ2-5; 7 bases align to TRBD1. Germline CDR1 is SGHRS and CDR2 is YFSETQ. The CDR3 is 14 residues long. Trimming took 3 bases from V and 1 from J; bases not matched to a gene: 3. The CDR3 DNA reads as TGCGCCAGCAGCTCGGGACAGATCCAAGAGACCCAGTACTTC. Translation: CASSSGQIQETQYF.

J is TRBJ2-7 and V is TRBV11-3; tentatively, D is TRBD2 (6 bases). Germline V gene sequence: CDR1 SGHNT, CDR2 YENEEA. This CDR3 region has 14 residues. Between the trimmed V and J ends, which lost 2 bases and 5 bases, there was a span of 13 bases. The CDR3 region is CASSLLTRMHEQYF. CDR3 in DNA: TGTGCCAGCAGCTTATTGACTAGAATGCACGAGCAGTACTTC.

The chain recombines TRBV28 with TRBJ2-7; the match to TRBD2 covers 10 bases. The CDR3 extends over 15 amino acids. The junction had 4 bases not matched to a gene; V was cut back by 0 bases and J by 5 bases. CDR1 is MDHEN and CDR2 is SYDVKM in the germline V gene. The CDR3 is CASSLWDSGRNEQYF. The CDR3 nucleotides read TGTGCCAGCAGTTTATGGGATAGCGGGAGGAACGAGCAGTACTTC.

This clone occurred once. The V call is TRBV19, the J call TRBJ1-4, with 8 positions matching TRBD1. V shed 7 bases, J shed 7 bases, and the junction held 14 bases outside the gene matches. CDR1 is LNHDA, CDR2 SQIVND, per germline (reference sequence). CDR3 length: 16 residues. CDR3 in amino acids: CASTNPGQGRGEKLFF. The CDR3 DNA reads TGTGCCAGTACCAATCCCGGACAGGGTAGGGGTGAAAAACTGTTTTTT.

Details on this clone: Other DNA sequences in the same sample also yield this CDR3. The V gene is TRBV5-1, the J gene TRBJ1-1; D gene unclear. From germline, CDR1 is SGHRS and CDR2 YFSETQ. V lost 1 base and J 1 base, leaving 8 bases between the germline ends. The CDR3 runs 14 residues. CDR3 DNA: TGCGCCAGCAGCTTGACGGGGTCGAACACTGAAGCTTTCTTT. This encodes CASSLTGSNTEAFF.

V is TRBV6-1 and J is TRBJ2-7, with a tentative D call TRBD2 (7 bases). V lost 4 bases and J 0 bases, leaving 16 bases between the germline ends. Germline CDR1 reads MNHNS; CDR2 reads SASEGT. The CDR3 is made up of 16 amino acids. The CDR3 loop reads CASSASQGGSSYEQYF. The CDR3 bases are TGTGCCAGCAGTGCCTCACAGGGCGGGAGCTCCTACGAGCAGTACTTC.

This clone was observed a handful of times. The chain carries TRBV5-5 and TRBJ1-5, with D uncertain. CDR1 is SGHKS, CDR2 YYEKEE, per germline (reference sequence). The CDR3 runs to 16 residues. The V and J ends lost 4 bases and 3 bases respectively, with 17 bases between them. The CDR3, as DNA: TGTGCCAGCAGCCCAAGCGAGCCATCCTTCAATCAGCCCCAGCATTTT. Translated, it gives CASSPSEPSFNQPQHF. Together with reference TRBV5-5 and TRBJ1-5, the CDR3 gives the full variable domain: DAGVTQSPTHLIKTRGQQVTLRCSPISGHKSVSWYQQVLGQGPQFIFQYYEKEERGRGNFPDRFSARQFPNYSSELNVNALLLGDSALYLCASSPSEPSFNQPQHFGDGTRLSIL.

The gene calls are TRBV15 and TRBJ2-1; 7 positions agree with TRBD2. CDR1 LNHNV and CDR2 YYDKDF come from the germline V gene (reference sequence). Unmatched junction bases numbered 5, after V lost 1 base and J lost 5 bases. This CDR3 region has 15 residues. The CDR3 region has the DNA TGTGCCACCAGCAGAGCCCCAAGCGGGGACAATGAGCAGTTCTTC. Amino acids: CATSRAPSGDNEQFF.

The V call is TRBV7-2, the J call TRBJ1-1; TRBD1 is a possible D gene (5 bases). Germline CDR1 SGHTA, CDR2 FQGNSA. V was shortened by 5 bases and J by 9 bases, with 19 bases between the two germline ends. The CDR3 runs 14 residues. CDR3 loop: CASSDQDSLGKAFF. The CDR3 DNA is TGTGCCAGCAGCGACCAAGACAGTCTGGGGAAAGCTTTCTTT.

J is TRBJ2-1 and V is TRBV6-2 or TRBV6-3, with 9 bases lining up with TRBD2. The CDR3 has 16 residues. Germline lookup yields CDR1 MNHEY and CDR2 SVGEGT. Trimming at V came to 6 bases and at J to 5 bases, leaving 11 bases not matched to a gene. The CDR3 sequence is CASSLTTSGPNNEQFF. CDR3 in DNA: TGTGCCAGCAGCCTAACCACTAGCGGGCCAAACAATGAGCAGTTCTTC.

CDR3 loop: CASSQDVWRQGWYEQYF. For the CDR3, the DNA is TGTGCCAGCAGCCAAGATGTGTGGAGACAGGGATGGTACGAGCAGTACTTC. This chain links TRBV3-1 (or the pseudogene TRBV3-2) with TRBJ2-7, with 7 bases matching TRBD1. Germline CDR1 reads LGHDT; CDR2 reads YNNKEL (reference sequence). V lost 0 bases and J lost 4; bases outside the gene matches: 12. The CDR3 sequence is 17 residues long.

The V call is TRBV5-5, the J call TRBJ2-1; D may be TRBD2 (6 bases). Trimming removed 1 base at V and 10 bases at J, with 9 bases between. Germline CDR1 reads SGHKS; CDR2 reads YYEKEE (reference sequence). CDR3 size: 12 residues. Written as DNA, the CDR3 is TGTGCCAGCAGCTTGATGGGAGGCGAGCAGTTCTTC. This encodes CASSLMGGEQFF.

This sequence joins TRBV4-1 and TRBJ1-3, with no clear D. Between the trimmed V and J ends, which lost 5 bases and 0 bases, there was a span of 17 bases. The CDR3 runs to 17 residues. The V gene's germline CDR1 is MGHRA and CDR2 YSYEKL. CDR3 sequence reads: CASSLFPMLSSGNTIYF. The CDR3, as DNA: TGCGCCAGCAGCTTATTTCCCATGCTGAGCTCTGGAAACACCATATATTTT.

This chain uses TRBV18 with TRBJ2-2, with 8 bases aligning to TRBD2. The CDR3 sequence is 18 residues long. V dropped 5 bases and J dropped 2; count of bases not matched to a gene: 13. Germline V CDR1 and CDR2: KGHSH, LQKENI. The CDR3, as DNA: TGTGCCAGCTCAGGGGGTAGCGGGAAGATCCTCAACACCGGGGAGCTGTTTTTT. Its protein is CASSGGSGKILNTGELFF.